Presented here are 8 T cell receptor beta chains from one specimen sequenced in a study of post-analysis software for immune sequencing data. No antigen is known for these receptors. The TCR beta cDNA libraries carried unique molecular identifiers. TCRdb recomputed calls from the PCR reads with MiXCR, one row per CDR3 protein. The table lists 820,000 or so distinct CDR3 sequences, around 53% of them singletons. Study-level findings and limits: Patients showed TRBV5-6, TRBV5-1 and TRBV20-1 among five TRBV segments more frequent than in controls.

Sequenced: blood. The receptors stem from a girl between 10 and 17 years old with multiple sclerosis.

The chain carries TRBV6-6 and TRBJ2-1, with TRBD1 matching 9 bases. Germline V CDR1 and CDR2: MNHNY, SVGAGI (reference sequence). The CDR3 is made up of 15 amino acids. Unmatched junction bases numbered 9, after V lost 6 bases and J lost 6 bases. The DNA for the CDR3 is TGTGCCAGCAGCGTCCGAGACAGGGGGGCCAATGAGCAGTTCTTC. Its translation is CASSVRDRGANEQFF.

There are many counts of this clonotype. V and J are TRBV6-1 and TRBJ2-1; 10 positions match TRBD2. V was clipped by 4 bases and J by 7 bases; unmatched bases: 4. CDR3 length equals 14 residues. The germline gives CDR1 MNHNS, CDR2 SASEGT. CDR3 loop: CASSAQRGGNEQFF. Written as DNA, the CDR3 is TGTGCCAGCAGTGCCCAGCGGGGGGGGAATGAGCAGTTCTTC.

V and J are TRBV7-9 and TRBJ2-4; a possible D gene is TRBD1 (5 bases). Germline V gene data show CDR1 as SEHNR and CDR2 as FQNEAQ (reference sequence). This CDR3 comprises 13 residues. With 5 bases removed from V and 6 bases from J, the gap between germline ends came to 11 bases. CDR3 sequence reads: CASSQGEANIQYF. The DNA for the CDR3 is TGTGCCAGCAGCCAGGGTGAGGCAAACATTCAGTACTTC.

This clonotype was recorded only once. The V and J genes are TRBV20-1 and TRBJ2-1; 12 bases are a match to TRBD2. This CDR3 is built from 19 residues. V was pared by 5 bases and J by 3 bases, with 17 bases of the junction left unmatched. CDR1 is DFQATT and CDR2 is SNEGSKA in the germline V gene (reference sequence). The CDR3 protein is CSAGGLAGSPQGLYNEQFF. As DNA, the CDR3 is TGCAGTGCTGGAGGACTAGCGGGATCCCCGCAAGGACTCTACAATGAGCAGTTCTTC.

This chain links TRBV29-1 with TRBJ1-2, with TRBD1 identical over 7 bases. The germline V gene has CDR1 SQVTM and CDR2 ANQGSEA. The CDR3 runs 12 residues. Trimming at V came to 3 bases and at J to 7 bases, leaving 5 bases not matched to a gene. CDR3: CSVETGLGGYTF. CDR3 sequence (DNA): TGCAGCGTTGAGACAGGGCTGGGTGGCTACACCTTC.

This CDR3 reads CASASSGSTDTQYF. CDR3 coding DNA: TGTGCTAGTGCCTCGAGCGGGAGCACAGATACGCAGTATTTT. The chain carries TRBV12-5 and TRBJ2-3; weak D call: TRBD2 (6 bases). Looked up from germline, CDR1 is LGHNT and CDR2 is FRNRAP. The CDR3 contains 14 residues. The V end was cut by 7 bases, the J end by 0 bases, with 11 bases between.

The rearrangement joins TRBV29-1 to TRBJ2-5, with D perhaps TRBD1 (6 bases). The J call is in doubt because the DNA end fits TRBJ2-7 better. CDR1 and CDR2 from the germline V gene are SQVTM and ANQGSEA. The CDR3 runs to 13 residues. Here the CDR3 DNA reads TGCAGCGCCCTGACAGGCGGAAAATACGAGCAGTACTTC. Translating gives CSALTGGKYEQYF.

The chain combines TRBV7-2 with TRBJ2-7; D remains unclear. The V and J ends lost 1 base and 5 bases respectively, with 18 bases between them. The CDR3 spans 16 residues. Germline CDR1 reads SGHTA; CDR2 reads FQGNSA. The CDR3 region has the DNA TGTGCCAGCAGCTTAGATTCTGGCGCTCGTTCGCACGAGCAGTACTTC. This sequence encodes CASSLDSGARSHEQYF.